This TCR beta chain emerged from a study of vaccination effects on CD4 cells after COVID-19. Study-level information: Following the second dose by a median of 72 days, the post-vaccine samples were obtained. About 2.2 million PBMC per well received about 9.8 IU/ml IL-2 and about 10 ug/ml peptides in culture.

Culturing for 10 to 11 days preceded CD4+ T cell isolation. A PCR test confirmed that the person had SARS-CoV-2 infection between March and December 2020. Everyone in the study got two shots of either the BNT162b2 or mRNA-1273 vaccine. Clones were read by immunoSEQ multiplex PCR, and TCRdb kept only the in-frame ones, dropping some. The data contain roughly 35,000 clones, approximately 77% of them singletons. The CDR3 runs 15 residues. Deletions cut 0 bases from V and 2 bases from J, with 11 bases between. In germline, CDR1 is SGHTA, CDR2 FQGNSA. With regard to this clone: Its target is unknown.

This chain joins TRBV7-2 and TRBJ2-7; perhaps D is TRBD1 or TRBD2 (6 bases each). The sample was CD4+ T cells from PBMCs cultured without peptide, taken after COVID-19 vaccination. The receptor comes from a human donor who had a prior SARS-CoV-2 infection. In DNA, the CDR3 is TGTGCCAGCAGCTTAGCTAGGGGGGCAACCTACGAGCAGTACTTC. This encodes CASSLARGATYEQYF.